Presented here are 28 T cell receptor beta chains from one specimen sequenced in a study of blood T cell repertoires in COVID-19. Generated by immunoSEQ multiplex PCR, the TCRdb table keeps only in-frame clones and is missing some. Here the sample spans under 85,000 clones, about 89% being singletons. Sequencing was done on a sample of peripheral blood. These TCRs come from a man between 65 and 80 years old with active or convalescent COVID-19.

Here the CDR3 DNA reads TGTGCCAGCAGCTTATGGGCCCTAAGAGCTTTCTTT. Protein sequence: CASSLWALRAFF. This chain uses TRBV7-2 with TRBJ1-1; D is unresolved. The germline V gene has CDR1 SGHTA and CDR2 FQGNSA. Trimming stripped 2 bases from V and 10 bases from J, with 11 bases between. The CDR3 totals 12 residues.

The chain couples TRBV7-9 to TRBJ2-3; 9 bases align to TRBD2. The CDR3 has 14 residues. The germline V gene has CDR1 SEHNR and CDR2 FQNEAQ (reference sequence). Unmatched junction bases numbered 6, after V lost 7 bases and J lost 4 bases. The CDR3, as DNA: TGTGCCAGCACCCGCGGGGGGGCAGCAGATACGCAGTATTTT. Amino acid sequence: CASTRGGAADTQYF.

The V and J genes are TRBV9 and TRBJ1-1, with 7 bases aligning to TRBD1. The J segment lost 0 bases and the V segment lost 1 base, leaving 0 bases of the junction unmatched. The V gene's germline CDR1 is SGDLS and CDR2 YYNGEE. The CDR3 sequence is 14 residues long. The CDR3 loop reads CASSVTGVNTEAFF. As DNA, the CDR3 is TGTGCCAGCAGCGTAACAGGGGTGAACACTGAAGCTTTCTTT.

The chain has TRBV6-5 and TRBJ1-5, with D unclear. This CDR3 is built from 15 residues. V was shortened by 6 bases and J by 0 bases, with 12 bases between the two germline ends. Germline CDR1 MNHEY, CDR2 SVGAGI. This CDR3 reads CASSRTGLSNQPQHF. As DNA, the CDR3 is TGTGCCAGCAGCCGGACTGGACTTAGCAATCAGCCCCAGCATTTT.

The V gene is TRBV18, the J gene TRBJ2-2, with 8 nucleotides matching TRBD2. Germline-derived CDR1 and CDR2 are KGHSH and LQKENI. V trimming: 6 bases; J trimming: 3 bases; junction bases outside the gene matches: 3. The CDR3 runs to 14 residues. As DNA, the CDR3 is TGTGCCAGCTCCCAACTAGCGGACACCGGGGAGCTGTTTTTT. This translates into CASSQLADTGELFF.

This clone was counted between two and nine times. The genes are TRBV7-2 and TRBJ1-1, with TRBD1 matching over 8 bases. CDR1 is SGHTA, CDR2 FQGNSA, per germline. Trimming removed 5 bases from V and 5 bases from J; junction bases left unmatched: 4. The CDR3 has 13 amino acids. CDR3 protein: CASSNRQGTEAFF. CDR3 bases: TGTGCCAGCAGCAACCGACAGGGGACTGAAGCTTTCTTT.

V and J are TRBV9 and TRBJ2-2, with TRBD2 as a possible D gene (7 bases). Trimming removed 2 bases at V and 6 bases at J, with 11 bases between. Germline CDR1 SGDLS, CDR2 YYNGEE. The CDR3 totals 14 residues. The DNA of the CDR3 is TGTGCCAGCAGCGTGGGGGGGCTGGCCGGGGAGCTGTTTTTT. This translates into CASSVGGLAGELFF.

This clone was recorded only once. The rearrangement uses TRBV20-1 and TRBJ1-1, with D hard to call. CDR3 length equals 11 residues. Germline assignment: CDR1 DFQATT and CDR2 SNEGSKA (reference sequence). Trimming shortened V by 6 bases and J by 3 bases, and 8 bases separated the two germline ends. The CDR3 spells CSAPTDTEAFF. The CDR3 region has the DNA TGCAGTGCCCCCACAGACACTGAAGCTTTCTTT.

The chain couples TRBV30 to TRBJ2-7; perhaps TRBD1 as D (7 bases). V lost 3 bases to trimming and J lost 2 bases, with 14 bases between them. The CDR3 contains 14 residues. Germline V gene data show CDR1 as GTSNPN and CDR2 as SVGIG (reference sequence). The CDR3 loop is CAWSRGVETYEQYF. DNA for the CDR3: TGTGCCTGGAGCAGGGGGGTAGAGACCTACGAGCAGTACTTC.

The count of this clone is one. The chain joins TRBV11-2 to TRBJ2-7, with D possibly TRBD2 on 7 matching bases. Germline values: CDR1 SGHAT, CDR2 FQNNGV. V shed 5 bases and J shed 5 bases, with 19 bases lying between them. This CDR3 contains 15 residues. CDR3 in amino acids: CASSKLGGARNEQYF. CDR3 sequence (DNA): TGTGCCAGCAGCAAGCTGGGGGGGGCGCGGAACGAGCAGTACTTC.

This clone was detected only a few times. The chain links TRBV9 to TRBJ1-3; D not certain. CDR1 and CDR2 (germline): SGDLS, YYNGEE. The CDR3 is made up of 17 amino acids. Trimming pared 0 bases from V and 4 bases from J, leaving 17 bases between. The CDR3 DNA follows: TGTGCCAGCAGCGTAGATAGCGCCAAGGACTCGGGAAACACCATATATTTT. Protein product: CASSVDSAKDSGNTIYF.

The chain carries TRBV28 and TRBJ2-2; D may be TRBD2 (6 bases). The germline gives CDR1 MDHEN, CDR2 SYDVKM. The V gene lost 2 bases and the J gene lost 10 bases, with 20 bases spanning the gap. This CDR3 has 16 amino acids. The CDR3 region has the DNA TGTGCCAGCAGTTTAATCACCATTGCTAGCGTCAAGGAGCTGTTTTTT. Its protein product is CASSLITIASVKELFF. The whole variable domain, remainder taken from reference TRBV28 and TRBJ2-2, is DVKVTQSSRYLVKRTGEKVFLECVQDMDHENMFWYRQDPGLGLRLIYFSYDVKMKEKGDIPEGYSVSREKKERFSLILESASTNQTSMYLCASSLITIASVKELFFGEGSRLTVL.

Only a few counts were recorded for this clone. The chain uses TRBV28 and TRBJ1-6; D is unresolved. The CDR3 sequence is 12 residues long. The V gene lost 7 bases and the J gene lost 10 bases, with 11 bases spanning the gap. CDR1 is MDHEN, CDR2 SYDVKM, per germline. Here the CDR3 DNA reads TGTGCCAGCACCCTAGGTGACTCACCCCTCCACTTT. This codes for CASTLGDSPLHF.

This sequence joins TRBV28 and TRBJ1-1, with a weak D call TRBD1 (6 bases). The CDR3 covers 13 residues. Germline CDR1 and CDR2: MDHEN and SYDVKM. V lost 6 bases to trimming and J lost 6 bases, with 14 bases between them. The CDR3, as DNA: TGTGCCAGCAGGCCTACAGGGTCGGCTGAAGCTTTCTTT. Its translation: CASRPTGSAEAFF.

This rearrangement joins TRBV6-2 or TRBV6-3 to TRBJ2-7, with 9 bases fitting TRBD1. The CDR3 spans 19 residues. CDR1 is MNHEY and CDR2 is SVGEGT in the germline V gene. With V trimmed by 4 bases and J by 7 bases, 23 bases remained unmatched. The CDR3 DNA reads as TGTGCCAGCAGTTCCGCCTCGGGACAGGGACGCCACCGGGGGAGAGAGCAGTACTTC. This sequence encodes CASSSASGQGRHRGREQYF.

This clone was recorded only once. The chain has TRBV5-1 and TRBJ2-7; 8 nucleotides line up with TRBD2. CDR1 is SGHRS, CDR2 YFSETQ, per germline. The CDR3 is 16 amino acids. The trim removed 4 bases at V and 3 bases at J, leaving 12 bases unmatched. The CDR3: CASSHPRGGRDYEQYF. The CDR3 DNA reads as TGCGCCAGCAGCCACCCGCGCGGGGGGCGAGACTACGAGCAGTACTTC.

The chain recombines TRBV25-1 with TRBJ1-1; 7 bases are a match to TRBD1. V was clipped by 3 bases and J by 1 base; unmatched bases: 5. Germline V gene lookup returns CDR1 MGHDK and CDR2 SYGVNS. This CDR3 has 15 residues. Written as DNA, the CDR3 is TGTGCCAGCAGTGAGCCGACAGGGACGAACACTGAAGCTTTCTTT. It translates to CASSEPTGTNTEAFF.

The rearrangement links TRBV11-2 to TRBJ2-7, with D hard to call. The germline V and J ends were trimmed by 3 bases and 1 base, with 10 bases remaining between them. Germline CDR1 SGHAT, CDR2 FQNNGV. This CDR3 contains 14 residues. CDR3 sequence reads: CASSFDSRSYEQYF. The CDR3 nucleotides read TGTGCCAGCAGCTTCGACTCCCGGTCCTACGAGCAGTACTTC.

The V and J genes are TRBV6-5 and TRBJ2-3; tentatively, D is TRBD1 (5 bases). The CDR3 spans 15 residues. V was clipped by 4 bases and J by 0 bases, with 11 bases between them. Germline values: CDR1 MNHEY, CDR2 SVGAGI. The CDR3 DNA reads as TGTGCCAGCAGTTCCCGACAGAGTAGCACAGATACGCAGTATTTT. Translating it yields CASSSRQSSTDTQYF.

The chain couples TRBV28 to TRBJ2-1, with D maybe TRBD1 (7 bases). Between the trimmed V and J ends, which lost 10 bases and 4 bases, there was a span of 14 bases. Germline loops: CDR1 MDHEN, CDR2 SYDVKM. This CDR3 contains 13 residues. CDR3 protein: CATRGAGYNEQFF. The CDR3 coding sequence is TGTGCCACCAGGGGGGCAGGTTACAATGAGCAGTTCTTC.

This chain uses TRBV19 with TRBJ2-7; 7 bases line up with TRBD2. The CDR3 runs 11 residues. Germline V gene data show CDR1 as LNHDA and CDR2 as SQIVND (reference sequence). Trimming removed 8 bases from V and 3 bases from J; junction bases left unmatched: 1. The chain's CDR3 is CASGDYYEQYF. CDR3 DNA: TGTGCCAGTGGGGACTACTACGAGCAGTACTTC.

This sequence joins TRBV7-6 and TRBJ1-1; TRBD1 aligns across 10 bases. Germline V gene sequence: CDR1 SGHVS, CDR2 FNYEAQ. V trimming: 5 bases; J trimming: 6 bases; junction bases outside the gene matches: 9. The CDR3 length is 15 residues. CDR3 DNA sequence: TGTGCCAGCAGCCCCCCGACAGGGGGCTGGGCTGAAGCTTTCTTT. Translated, it gives CASSPPTGGWAEAFF.

This chain joins TRBV3-1 (or the pseudogene TRBV3-2) and TRBJ1-4; a possible D gene is TRBD1 (6 bases). The CDR3 totals 13 residues. V was cut by 2 bases and J by 12 bases, with 13 bases left in between. Germline V lookup: CDR1 LGHDT, CDR2 YNNKEL (reference sequence). As DNA, the CDR3 is TGTGCCAGCAGCCAACCCCTATACAGGGAACTGTTTTTT. Protein product: CASSQPLYRELFF.

The sample holds one count of this clone. This sequence joins TRBV5-1 and TRBJ1-5, with D uncertain. V lost 0 bases, J lost 5 bases, and 9 bases lay in between. Looked up from germline, CDR1 is SGHRS and CDR2 is YFSETQ. The CDR3 runs to 14 residues. CDR3 DNA sequence: TGCGCCAGCAGCTTGGACGGAGGGTATCAGCCCCAGCATTTT. It is translated as CASSLDGGYQPQHF.

This chain joins TRBV2 and TRBJ1-2; D unclear. Trimming cost V 6 bases and J 4 bases, with 15 bases left between them. CDR1 is SNHLY, CDR2 FYNNEI, per germline. The CDR3 has 14 residues. The CDR3 sequence: CASSLEGSGYGYTF. The CDR3 DNA is TGTGCCAGCAGCCTTGAGGGTAGCGGCTATGGCTACACCTTC.

The rearrangement uses TRBV30 and TRBJ1-5; TRBD1 aligns across 10 bases. Germline V lookup: CDR1 GTSNPN, CDR2 SVGIG (reference sequence). V was clipped by 3 bases and J by 5 bases; unmatched bases: 7. The CDR3 is made up of 15 amino acids. CDR3 bases: TGTGCCTGGAGCCACCGGGACAGGGGAGATCAGCCCCAGCATTTT. Its translation: CAWSHRDRGDQPQHF.

The chain is built from TRBV15 and TRBJ1-2; TRBD1 matches 9 bases. Trimming removed 4 bases from V and 6 bases from J; junction bases left unmatched: 9. In germline, CDR1 is LNHNV, CDR2 YYDKDF (reference sequence). The CDR3 loop spans 15 amino acids. This chain's CDR3 is CATSISGQGRNGYTF. The CDR3 bases are TGTGCCACCAGCATCTCCGGACAGGGGAGGAATGGCTACACCTTC.

The genes are TRBV3-1 (or the pseudogene TRBV3-2) and TRBJ1-5, with no clear D. Germline V CDR1 and CDR2: LGHDT, YNNKEL (reference sequence). The CDR3 consists of 15 residues. V lost 1 base to trimming and J lost 6 bases, with 13 bases between them. The CDR3 DNA reads TGTGCCAGCAGCCAAGCGGCGGGTTCCGGTCAGCCCCAGCATTTT. Protein sequence: CASSQAAGSGQPQHF.